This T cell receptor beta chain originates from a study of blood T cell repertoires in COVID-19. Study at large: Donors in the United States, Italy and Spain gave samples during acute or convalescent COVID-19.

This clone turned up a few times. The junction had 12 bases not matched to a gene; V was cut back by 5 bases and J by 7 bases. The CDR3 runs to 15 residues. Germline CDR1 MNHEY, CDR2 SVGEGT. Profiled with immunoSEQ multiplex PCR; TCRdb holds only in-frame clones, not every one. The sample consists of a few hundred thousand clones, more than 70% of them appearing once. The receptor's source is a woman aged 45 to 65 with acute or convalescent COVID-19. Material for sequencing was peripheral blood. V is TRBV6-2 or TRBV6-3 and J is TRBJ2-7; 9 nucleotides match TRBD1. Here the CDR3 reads CASSTRAGTGTEQYF. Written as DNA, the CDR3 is TGTGCCAGCAGTACACGAGCCGGGACAGGGACTGAGCAGTACTTC.